The 30 T cell receptor beta chains listed next were all sequenced from one sample in a study of T cell responses to AZD1222 COVID-19 vaccine (dated by TCRdb to about 2021). This specimen's time point label, per the study, means: about 28 days (+/-7) after the second vaccine dose. The library was generated by the immunoSEQ multiplex PCR assay. TCRdb carries this immuneACCESS record with in-frame sequences only. Its versions omit some clonotypes, under half of them owing to an unresolved V gene in the studies checked, with the rest unexplained. The sample records 180,000 or so clones, 88% of which are singletons. The leading ten clones occupy around 26% of the sample. The sample was peripheral blood, taken 28 days after the second AZD1222 dose. The source is an adult who received the AZD1222 COVID-19 vaccine.

This rearrangement joins TRBV6-5 to TRBJ2-2, with 7 bases fitting TRBD2. The CDR3 has 16 residues. J was trimmed by 4 bases and V by 2 bases; bases with no gene match: 7. The germline V gene encodes CDR1 MNHEY and CDR2 SVGAGI. The CDR3, as DNA: TGTGCCAGCAGTTACGCCGGACTAGGTACCACCGGGGAGCTGTTTTTT. Translating gives CASSYAGLGTTGELFF.

The CDR3 DNA reads as TGTGCCAGCAGCCTGGACGGGGGCTTCTCTGGAAACACCATATATTTT. It codes for CASSLDGGFSGNTIYF. The rearrangement joins TRBV3-1 (or the pseudogene TRBV3-2) to TRBJ1-3, with a possible D match to TRBD1 (6 bases). In germline, CDR1 is LGHDT, CDR2 YNNKEL (reference sequence). V lost 4 bases and J 0 bases, leaving 13 bases between the germline ends. This CDR3 has 16 residues.

This clone was detected only a few times. The chain links TRBV28 to TRBJ2-7; TRBD2 is a possible D gene (5 bases). Germline V gene lookup returns CDR1 MDHEN and CDR2 SYDVKM. V shed 5 bases and J shed 4 bases, with 18 bases lying between them. The CDR3 contains 15 residues. The CDR3 spells CASSAERYPIYEQYF. CDR3 coding DNA: TGTGCCAGCAGTGCGGAGCGGTACCCGATATACGAGCAGTACTTC.

The chain employs TRBV7-2 and TRBJ2-5, with D unclear. This CDR3 contains 15 residues. Germline loops: CDR1 SGHTA, CDR2 FQGNSA. Trimming left V 5 bases short and J 5 bases short, with 18 bases between. The CDR3 DNA reads TGTGCCAGCAGCCCGAGGCGCGGTTCCCGGGAGACCCAGTACTTC. This gives the protein CASSPRRGSRETQYF. Combining the CDR3 with reference TRBV7-2 and TRBJ2-5 gives the whole variable domain GAGVSQSPSNKVTEKGKDVELRCDPISGHTALYWYRQSLGQGLEFLIYFQGNSAPDKSGLPSDRFSAERTGGSVSTLTIQRTQQEDSAVYLCASSPRRGSRETQYFGPGTRLLVL.

The V and J genes are TRBV28 and TRBJ2-5; D unresolved. Between the trimmed V and J ends, which lost 7 bases and 1 base, there was a span of 13 bases. CDR1 MDHEN and CDR2 SYDVKM come from the germline V gene. This CDR3 spans 14 amino acids. The CDR3: CASTSPIGQETQYF. The CDR3, as DNA: TGTGCCAGCACCTCGCCCATCGGCCAAGAGACCCAGTACTTC.

The V gene is TRBV9, the J gene TRBJ2-3; TRBD1 or TRBD2 may be the D gene (6 bases each). Trimming stripped 1 base from V and 2 bases from J, with 14 bases between. The CDR3 totals 16 residues. Germline V lookup: CDR1 SGDLS, CDR2 YYNGEE. This chain's CDR3 is CASSVSGGRPTDTQYF. DNA of the CDR3: TGTGCCAGCAGCGTAAGTGGGGGGCGCCCCACAGATACGCAGTATTTT.

The chain combines TRBV7-9 with TRBJ2-5; 10 positions match TRBD2. The CDR3 is 14 residues long. V trimming: 0 bases; J trimming: 13 bases; junction bases outside the gene matches: 8. Looked up from germline, CDR1 is SEHNR and CDR2 is FQNEAQ (reference sequence). This chain's CDR3 is CASSLASGRFSPYF. CDR3 in DNA: TGTGCCAGCAGCTTAGCTAGCGGGAGGTTTTCTCCGTACTTC.

V gene TRBV6-4 combines with J gene TRBJ2-2; D unclear. Germline CDR1 is MRHNA and CDR2 is SNTAGT. V was cut by 6 bases and J by 3 bases, with 11 bases left in between. CDR3 length equals 14 residues. This CDR3 is CASRPSKYTGELFF. In DNA, the CDR3 is TGTGCCAGCAGGCCCTCCAAGTACACCGGGGAGCTGTTTTTT.

The DNA of the CDR3 is TGTGCCATCAGGCCCTCGGTAGAGAAGGAGCAGTACTTC. Translation: CAIRPSVEKEQYF. J is TRBJ2-7 and V is TRBV10-3; D unclear. CDR1 is ENHRY, CDR2 SYGVKD, per germline. Deletions cut 6 bases from V and 7 bases from J, with 16 bases between. The CDR3 totals 13 residues.

This chain joins TRBV12-3 or TRBV12-4 and TRBJ2-3; unclear D gene. The CDR3 sequence is 12 residues long. V was shortened by 3 bases and J by 3 bases, with 4 bases between the two germline ends. The CDR3 here is CASSFGTDTQYF. The CDR3, as DNA: TGTGCCAGCAGTTTTGGGACAGATACGCAGTATTTT.

The V call is TRBV19, the J call TRBJ2-3, with no clear D. This CDR3 comprises 13 residues. CDR1 is LNHDA, CDR2 SQIVND, per germline (reference sequence). V was trimmed by 3 bases and J by 1 base, leaving 5 bases between them. CDR3 sequence (DNA): TGTGCCAGTAGTATGGTGCGCACAGATACGCAGTATTTT. It translates to CASSMVRTDTQYF.

This clone was seen a few times. The chain recombines TRBV6-5 with TRBJ2-7; the D is unclear. The length of the CDR3 is 15 residues. V lost 0 bases to trimming and J lost 0 bases, with 9 bases between them. CDR1 is MNHEY and CDR2 is SVGAGI in the germline V gene. This CDR3 is CASSYSAKSSYEQYF. In DNA form, the CDR3 reads TGTGCCAGCAGTTACTCGGCCAAGAGCTCCTACGAGCAGTACTTC.

CDR3 sequence: CASSPGTPRSYNEQFF. The CDR3 coding sequence is TGTGCCAGCAGCCCCGGGACCCCAAGGTCCTACAATGAGCAGTTCTTC. V usage is TRBV9 and J usage is TRBJ2-1, with D perhaps matching TRBD1 or TRBD2 (5 bases each). CDR1 SGDLS and CDR2 YYNGEE come from the germline V gene. This CDR3 has 16 amino acids. V was trimmed by 4 bases and J by 1 base, leaving 15 bases between them.

The chain employs TRBV28 and TRBJ2-3; 10 nucleotides agree with TRBD2. V shed 7 bases, J shed 4 bases, and the junction held 5 bases outside the gene matches. The CDR3 has 14 amino acids. The germline V gene encodes CDR1 MDHEN and CDR2 SYDVKM. The CDR3 protein is CASISAGGPDTQYF. In nucleotides, the CDR3 is TGTGCCAGCATCTCAGCGGGAGGGCCAGATACGCAGTATTTT.

This chain joins TRBV19 and TRBJ1-1; D is unresolved. The CDR3 length is 16 residues. In germline, CDR1 is LNHDA, CDR2 SQIVND (reference sequence). Between the trimmed V and J ends, which lost 2 bases and 1 base, there was a span of 14 bases. CDR3 sequence: CASSIHEGVRNTEAFF. The DNA for the CDR3 is TGTGCCAGTAGTATACACGAGGGCGTGAGGAACACTGAAGCTTTCTTT.

The chain combines TRBV2 with TRBJ2-7, with 8 bases matching TRBD1. The CDR3 runs 14 residues. The germline CDR1 and CDR2 sequences are SNHLY and FYNNEI. With V trimmed by 7 bases and J by 2 bases, 7 bases remained unmatched. The CDR3 protein is CASTEQGAAYEQYF. The CDR3 coding sequence is TGTGCCAGCACTGAGCAGGGGGCGGCCTACGAGCAGTACTTC. Filled out from reference TRBV2 and TRBJ2-7, the complete variable domain reads EPEVTQTPSHQVTQMGQEVILRCVPISNHLYFYWYRQILGQKVEFLVSFYNNEISEKSEIFDDQFSVERPDGSNFTLKIRSTKLEDSAMYFCASTEQGAAYEQYFGPGTRLTVT.

This chain links TRBV11-3 with TRBJ2-5; D gene ambiguous. V lost 4 bases, J lost 1 base, and 4 bases lay in between. Germline-derived CDR1 and CDR2 are SGHNT and YENEEA. The length of the CDR3 is 12 residues. CDR3 DNA sequence: TGTGCCAGCAGCTCCCCCCAAGAGACCCAGTACTTC. Encoded protein: CASSSPQETQYF.

This clone was counted a single time. The rearrangement links TRBV5-1 to TRBJ2-5, with a possible D match to TRBD2 (6 bases). The CDR3 is made up of 15 amino acids. V dropped 4 bases and J dropped 2 bases, with 15 bases sitting between them. CDR1 is SGHRS and CDR2 is YFSETQ in the germline V gene. The CDR3 nucleotides are TGCGCCAGCAGCGCCACTGGAGGGATACAAGAGACCCAGTACTTC. Translation: CASSATGGIQETQYF.

This chain joins TRBV6-6 and TRBJ1-2; unclear D gene. The CDR3 is 17 amino acids. Germline V CDR1 and CDR2: MNHNY, SVGAGI (reference sequence). Trimming removed 5 bases at V and 4 bases at J, with 23 bases between. The CDR3 nucleotides are TGTGCCAGCAGTCCCACCCGGGGAGCTATTCAATCCTATGGCTACACCTTC. Protein sequence: CASSPTRGAIQSYGYTF.

The chain links TRBV13 to TRBJ2-3; D might be TRBD2 (6 bases). This CDR3 spans 15 amino acids. Trimming stripped 1 base from V and 7 bases from J, with 15 bases between. The germline V gene has CDR1 PRHDT and CDR2 FYEKMQ (reference sequence). In DNA form, the CDR3 reads TGTGCCAGCAGCTTAGCCCAACGGGAGAGGTATACGCAGTATTTT. Its translation is CASSLAQRERYTQYF.

The chain recombines TRBV18 with TRBJ2-5; D may correspond to TRBD1 or TRBD2 (5 bases each). This CDR3 comprises 14 residues. Germline V gene sequence: CDR1 KGHSH, CDR2 LQKENI. Trimming left V 6 bases short and J 8 bases short, with 19 bases between. The CDR3 sequence is CASSPRTGPETQYF. The CDR3 nucleotides are TGTGCCAGCTCGCCTAGGACGGGGCCCGAAACCCAGTACTTC.

V is TRBV28 and J is TRBJ2-7; tentatively, D is TRBD2 (5 bases). Germline CDR1 reads MDHEN; CDR2 reads SYDVKM. The V end lost 8 bases, the J end lost 2 bases, and 16 bases lay between the germline ends. The CDR3 runs 14 residues. DNA of the CDR3: TGTGCCAGCTCTCCCCTCGGGGTGGCCTACGAGCAGTACTTC. Protein sequence: CASSPLGVAYEQYF.

Here the CDR3 reads CASSQGRPDTQYF. CDR3 DNA: TGTGCCAGCAGTCAGGGACGGCCAGATACGCAGTATTTT. The chain combines TRBV6-2 or TRBV6-3 with TRBJ2-3, with D possibly being TRBD1 or TRBD2 (5 bases each). The CDR3 runs 13 residues. CDR1 MNHEY and CDR2 SVGEGT come from the germline V gene. V dropped 5 bases and J dropped 4 bases, with 10 bases sitting between them.

J is TRBJ1-1 and V is TRBV19; D perhaps matches TRBD1 (5 bases). The CDR3 extends over 13 amino acids. Trimming took off 5 bases at V and 0 bases at J, with 7 bases between the two ends. Germline CDR1 and CDR2: LNHDA and SQIVND (reference sequence). CDR3 protein: CASSGHLNTEAFF. CDR3 nucleotide sequence: TGTGCCAGTAGTGGACATCTGAACACTGAAGCTTTCTTT.

The chain employs TRBV9 and TRBJ2-2; 14 nucleotides match TRBD2. With 3 bases clipped from V and 6 bases from J, the junction kept 1 base outside the gene matches. CDR1 and CDR2 (germline): SGDLS, YYNGEE. The CDR3 extends over 15 amino acids. CDR3 sequence reads: CASSATSGRAGELFF. Here the CDR3 DNA reads TGTGCCAGCAGCGCGACTAGCGGGAGGGCCGGGGAGCTGTTTTTT.

V usage is TRBV24-1 and J usage is TRBJ1-5, with D perhaps matching TRBD1 (6 bases). The germline gives CDR1 KGHDR, CDR2 SFDVKD. The V end was cut by 0 bases, the J end by 6 bases, with 14 bases between. This CDR3 contains 16 residues. The CDR3, as DNA: TGTGCCACCAGTGATTTGACGGACAGCCAGAGTCAGCCCCAGCATTTT. The encoded protein is CATSDLTDSQSQPQHF.

This sequence joins TRBV10-3 and TRBJ2-3, with D tentatively TRBD2 (5 bases). The CDR3 runs 15 residues. V shed 0 bases and J shed 2 bases, with 9 bases lying between them. CDR1 is ENHRY, CDR2 SYGVKD, per germline. This CDR3 is CAISESAGPTDTQYF. The DNA for the CDR3 is TGTGCCATCAGTGAGTCGGCGGGCCCCACAGATACGCAGTATTTT.

This clone showed up just once. The V and J genes are TRBV2 and TRBJ1-4, with a tentative D call TRBD1 (6 bases). Germline CDR1 SNHLY, CDR2 FYNNEI. This CDR3 comprises 13 residues. Trimming left V 11 bases short and J 0 bases short, with 10 bases between. This CDR3 is CAGGPATNEKLFF. CDR3 in DNA: TGTGCCGGGGGGCCTGCAACTAATGAAAAACTGTTTTTT.

This chain connects TRBV29-1 to TRBJ2-1; D may be TRBD2 (6 bases). The CDR3 spans 14 residues. In germline, CDR1 is SQVTM, CDR2 ANQGSEA. The CDR3 spells CAAPRLGTGNEQFF. The CDR3 DNA follows: TGCGCAGCCCCCCGTCTGGGGACTGGCAATGAGCAGTTCTTC.

This chain uses TRBV11-3 with TRBJ2-2; D not certain. The CDR3 has 14 amino acids. The V gene lost 1 base and the J gene lost 0 bases, with 3 bases spanning the gap. Germline values: CDR1 SGHNT, CDR2 YENEEA. The CDR3, as DNA: TGTGCCAGCAGCTTAGCCTCGAACACCGGGGAGCTGTTTTTT. This codes for CASSLASNTGELFF.